These T cell receptor beta chains were read from a single sample in a study of T cell responses to AZD1222 COVID-19 vaccine. Profiling relied on immunoSEQ multiplex PCR, and the TCRdb table lists in-frame clones only, not all of them. The repertoire holds roughly 120,000 clones, with around 85% as singletons. This sample comprised peripheral blood, obtained on day 0 of AZD1222 vaccination. The origin of the receptors is an adult in good health. CDR3s include the opening cysteine and the closing phenylalanine or tryptophan. Each record gives: CDR3 length, D gene, clone size, V gene, J gene, CDR3 DNA, CDR3 protein. The D gene is left open where the match is weak. For some rows the clone size is stated as once, few or many, or as a class when expanded; others skip it.

15	TRBD1	-	TRBV27	TRBJ1-1	TGTGCCAGCACCCCTCGGACAGGGGCACGCACTGAAGCTTTCTTT	CASTPRTGARTEAFF
16	-	-	TRBV4-1	TRBJ1-2	TGCGCCAGCAGCCAAGATCATACAGGGACCGTGAATGGCTACACCTTC	CASSQDHTGTVNGYTF
13	TRBD1	-	TRBV10-1	TRBJ2-7	TGCGCCAGCCCAACTGGACAGGGGGACGAGCAGTACTTC	CASPTGQGDEQYF
15	-	once	TRBV10-1	TRBJ1-4	TGCGCCAGCAGTTCAGGGGATGCAACTAATGAAAAACTGTTTTTT	CASSSGDATNEKLFF
16	-	-	TRBV7-8	TRBJ2-3	TGTGCCAGCAGCTGGAGAGCAGAGCTTTCCACAGATACGCAGTATTTT	CASSWRAELSTDTQYF
15	TRBD1	-	TRBV29-1	TRBJ1-5	TGCAGCGTTGAGACGGGACAGGGCGTCGGTCAGCCCCAGCATTTT	CSVETGQGVGQPQHF
14	TRBD1	-	TRBV7-2	TRBJ2-7	TGTGCCAGCAGCTTCGGGACAGGGGCCTACGAGCAGTACTTC	CASSFGTGAYEQYF
14	-	-	TRBV5-1	TRBJ2-1	TGCGCCAGCAGCTTGGGCAGGATGGGGAATGAGCAGTTCTTC	CASSLGRMGNEQFF
13	-	-	TRBV18	TRBJ2-7	TGTGCCAGCTCACTACAGGGCCTTTACGAGCAGTACTTC	CASSLQGLYEQYF
15	TRBD2	-	TRBV9	TRBJ2-3	TGTGCCAGCAGCGTTGAACTAGCGCGCATCGATACGCAGTATTTT	CASSVELARIDTQYF
15	-	-	TRBV2	TRBJ2-3	TGTGCCAGCAGACGGCGGGGGCCTAGCACAGATACGCAGTATTTT	CASRRRGPSTDTQYF
15	TRBD2	-	TRBV6-5	TRBJ2-2	TGTGCCAGCCTCCGGGGAGGGAGGAACACCGGGGAGCTGTTTTTT	CASLRGGRNTGELFF
15	TRBD1	-	TRBV2	TRBJ1-4	TGTGCCAGCAGCGAGACAGGGGTAATGAATGAAAAACTGTTTTTT	CASSETGVMNEKLFF
15	-	-	TRBV5-1	TRBJ1-1	TGCGCCAGCAGCCCCAGACAGGCCCCTCGCACTGAAGCTTTCTTT	CASSPRQAPRTEAFF
13	-	-	TRBV5-1	TRBJ2-7	TGCGCCAGCAGCTGGGGAGGGGGCTACGAGCAGTACTTC	CASSWGGGYEQYF
15	TRBD1	-	TRBV18	TRBJ1-5	TGTGCCAGCTCACCGGTGACAGGGAGCAATCAGCCCCAGCATTTT	CASSPVTGSNQPQHF
11	-	-	TRBV5-6	TRBJ1-2	TGTGCCAGCAGCCTCTACTCTGGCTACACCTTC	CASSLYSGYTF
13	TRBD1	-	TRBV7-9	TRBJ2-7	TGTGCCAGCAGCTCGGACGGGACAGGGAAGCAGTACTTC	CASSSDGTGKQYF
13	-	-	TRBV6-5	TRBJ1-2	TGTGCCAGCGCAGACAGGACTAACTATGGCTACACCTTC	CASADRTNYGYTF
12	-	-	TRBV15	TRBJ1-1	TGTGCCACCAGCAGAGTCGGGACTGAAGCTTTCTTT	CATSRVGTEAFF
11	-	-	TRBV20-1	TRBJ2-3	TGCAGTGCTAGAGATCCTAATACGCAGTATTTT	CSARDPNTQYF
13	TRBD1	-	TRBV18	TRBJ2-7	TGTGCCAGCTCACCGGTACAGACAGGGGAGCAGTACTTC	CASSPVQTGEQYF
12	-	-	TRBV18	TRBJ1-1	TGTGCCAGCTCACCAGAGACAGGCGAAGCTTTCTTT	CASSPETGEAFF
15	-	-	TRBV11-3	TRBJ1-1	TGTGCCAGCAGCTTAGTAGGGCAGGGCGGAACTGAAGCTTTCTTT	CASSLVGQGGTEAFF
12	-	-	TRBV3-1/TRBV3-2	TRBJ1-6	TGTGCCAGCAGCCAAAGTAATTCACCCCTCCACTTT	CASSQSNSPLHF
13	-	-	TRBV4-2	TRBJ1-1	TGTGCCAGCAGCCTAGGAGGGAACACTGAAGCTTTCTTT	CASSLGGNTEAFF
14	-	-	TRBV27	TRBJ1-6	TGTGCCAGCAGGATACATCGGAATAATTCACCCCTCCACTTT	CASRIHRNNSPLHF
14	-	-	TRBV7-9	TRBJ2-3	TGTGCCAGCAGCTTGGGCCGTGACACAGATACGCAGTATTTT	CASSLGRDTDTQYF
14	-	once	TRBV6-1	TRBJ2-7	TGTGCCAGCAGTCCTCGGACGCGCTCCTACGAGCAGTACTTC	CASSPRTRSYEQYF
12	-	-	TRBV19	TRBJ1-1	TGTGCCAGTAGCCCAGTCGACACTGAAGCTTTCTTT	CASSPVDTEAFF
19	TRBD2	-	TRBV19	TRBJ2-5	TGTGCCAGTAGTATAGAGGGGACTAGCGGGGGGGGACCCCAAGAGACCCAGTACTTC	CASSIEGTSGGGPQETQYF
15	-	once	TRBV15	TRBJ1-5	TGTGCCACCAGCAGAGATCGCCCCGTTCAAGGGGCCCAGCATTTT	CATSRDRPVQGAQHF
14	-	few	TRBV9	TRBJ1-1	TGTGCCAGCAGCGCATATGTCCGGAACACTGAAGCTTTCTTT	CASSAYVRNTEAFF
13	-	-	TRBV6-1	TRBJ1-1	TGTGCCAGCAGTGAAGGAGGGGTCCCTGAAGCTTTCTTT	CASSEGGVPEAFF
14	-	-	TRBV5-4	TRBJ1-2	TGTGCCAGCAGCTTGAAGGAGCGCATGGATGGCTACACCTTC	CASSLKERMDGYTF
13	-	-	TRBV15	TRBJ2-7	TGTGCCACCAGTCCCGGGACACTCTACGAGCAGTACTTC	CATSPGTLYEQYF
15	TRBD1	-	TRBV5-4	TRBJ2-2	TGTGCCAGCAGCCCTGGACAGGGCTCAAACGGGGAGCTGTTTTTT	CASSPGQGSNGELFF
16	-	-	TRBV3-1/TRBV3-2	TRBJ1-1	TGTGCCAGCAGCCAATGGGGTGGGCAAGCCAACACTGAAGCTTTCTTT	CASSQWGGQANTEAFF
14	-	once	TRBV4-1	TRBJ1-5	TGCGCCAGCAGCCCCGGACCGCCTAATCAGCCCCAGCATTTT	CASSPGPPNQPQHF
13	-	-	TRBV13	TRBJ1-2	TGTGCCAGCAGCTTGGGAGGGGGGGCTGGCTACACCTTC	CASSLGGGAGYTF
15	-	-	TRBV5-6	TRBJ1-2	TGTGCCAGCAGCTTGGAGGGGTTGTCGAACTATGGCTACACCTTC	CASSLEGLSNYGYTF
17	TRBD2	-	TRBV7-2	TRBJ2-1	TGTGCCAGCAGCTCCGTTGGCGGGAGGGCCGCGTCAAATGAGCAGTTCTTC	CASSSVGGRAASNEQFF
12	-	-	TRBV18	TRBJ1-2	TGTGCCAGCTCACCCTCGCGGAGGGGCTACACCTTC	CASSPSRRGYTF
14	TRBD2	once	TRBV7-3	TRBJ2-3	TGTGCCAGCAGCCCGGGACTAGCAACAGATACGCAGTATTTT	CASSPGLATDTQYF
16	TRBD1	-	TRBV11-2	TRBJ2-1	TGTGCCAGCAGCTTAGTTCAGGGGGCAGGAGGCGGTGAGCAGTTCTTC	CASSLVQGAGGGEQFF
15	TRBD2	-	TRBV7-2	TRBJ2-7	TGTGCCAGCAGCTTAGAAAGCGGGAGATCCTACGAGCAGTACTTC	CASSLESGRSYEQYF
13	TRBD2	-	TRBV2	TRBJ2-1	TGTGCCAGCCTGCGGGAGGGGCACAATGAGCAGTTCTTC	CASLREGHNEQFF
11	-	-	TRBV29-1	TRBJ2-1	TGCAGCGTTGAGGGGGACAATGAGCAGTTCTTC	CSVEGDNEQFF
18	-	-	TRBV7-2	TRBJ2-6	TGTGCCAGCAGCCTAGGTTGGCGGGCTAAAAGGGGGGCCAACGTCCTGACTTTC	CASSLGWRAKRGANVLTF
16	-	-	TRBV27	TRBJ1-1	TGTGCCGCACGGGGGCATGGGGGCGGACCGAACACTGAAGCTTTCTTT	CAARGHGGGPNTEAFF
14	-	-	TRBV20-1	TRBJ1-2	TGCAGTGCTAGTCTCCCGTGGGGGGGGACTGGCTACACCTTC	CSASLPWGGTGYTF
14	-	-	TRBV6-1	TRBJ1-1	TGTGCCAGCAGTGAAGTTAGGAAGAACACTGAAGCTTTCTTT	CASSEVRKNTEAFF
17	-	-	TRBV11-3	TRBJ2-2	TGTGCCAGCAGCTCGTTGGGGGTGGGACAAAACACCGGGGAGCTGTTTTTT	CASSSLGVGQNTGELFF